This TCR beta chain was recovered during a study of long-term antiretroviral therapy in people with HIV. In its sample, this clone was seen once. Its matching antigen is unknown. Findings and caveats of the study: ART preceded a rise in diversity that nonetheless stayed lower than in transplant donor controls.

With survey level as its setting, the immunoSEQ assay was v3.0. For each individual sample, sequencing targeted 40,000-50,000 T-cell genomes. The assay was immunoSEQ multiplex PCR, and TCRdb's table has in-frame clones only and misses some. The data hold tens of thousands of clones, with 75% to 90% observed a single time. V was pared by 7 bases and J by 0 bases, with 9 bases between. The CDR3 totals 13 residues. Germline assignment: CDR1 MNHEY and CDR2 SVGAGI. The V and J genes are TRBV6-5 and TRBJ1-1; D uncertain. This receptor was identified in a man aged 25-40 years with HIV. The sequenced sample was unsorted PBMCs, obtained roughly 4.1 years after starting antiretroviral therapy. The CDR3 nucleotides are TGTGCCAGCAACGACGGGATGAACACTGAAGCTTTCTTT. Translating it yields CASNDGMNTEAFF.